The 22 T cell receptor beta chains presented below share a single source sample, sequenced in a study of regulatory T cells in long-lasting Graves disease. Construction of the TCR beta libraries employed iRepertoire HTBI primers in conjunction with Arm-PCR of CDR3 regions. One entry per CDR3 protein, called by TCRdb with MiXCR from the multiplex PCR reads. Of about 240,000 distinct CDR3 sequences listed, 20% to 25% are singletons. As for time point: newly diagnosed GD, antithyroid drugs for less than 3 months. After RNA was extracted from PBMCs, the TCR library was made from it. Sequencing used peripheral blood mononuclear cells (PBMCs), obtained at new diagnosis, from a patient treated with antithyroid drugs. These receptors came from a female donor with Graves disease.

The CDR3 is CASSLKRREGTYNEQFF. DNA for the CDR3: TGTGCCAGCAGTTTAAAGCGGCGGGAGGGAACATACAATGAGCAGTTCTTC. J is TRBJ2-3 and V is TRBV12-3 or TRBV12-4; 9 bases align to TRBD2. With the DNA end fitting TRBJ2-1 better, the J assignment may be wrong. CDR3 length: 17 residues.

This clonotype was seen repeatedly, ten times or more. The chain recombines TRBV12-3 or TRBV12-4 with TRBJ1-1, with a tentative D call TRBD1 (5 bases). Trimming took off 6 bases at V and 1 base at J, with 12 bases between the two ends. This CDR3 has 14 residues. The CDR3 nucleotides are TGTGCCAGCAGCGGCACGACAGCGAACACTGAAGCTTTCTTT. It translates to CASSGTTANTEAFF.

This clonotype has a count of ten or more. The genes are TRBV30 and TRBJ2-3; D is undetermined. The CDR3 consists of 11 residues. The V end was cut by 5 bases, the J end by 0 bases, with 3 bases between. The germline V gene has CDR1 GTSNPN and CDR2 SVGIG (reference sequence). The CDR3: CAWESTDTQYF. CDR3 nucleotide sequence: TGTGCCTGGGAGAGCACAGATACGCAGTATTTT.

The genes are TRBV20-1 and TRBJ1-6; 10 nucleotides line up with TRBD1. The junction had 4 bases not matched to a gene; V was cut back by 3 bases and J by 8 bases. The CDR3 extends over 14 amino acids. Looked up from germline, CDR1 is DFQATT and CDR2 is SNEGSKA (reference sequence). As DNA, the CDR3 is TGCAGTGCTAGGGGGACAGGGGTAGATTCACCCCTCCACTTT. Protein sequence: CSARGTGVDSPLHF.

The table lists this clonotype with many counts. The chain uses TRBV7-8 and TRBJ2-6; no reliable D call. Trimming stripped 5 bases from V and 1 base from J, with 9 bases between. The length of the CDR3 is 15 residues. Germline V gene data show CDR1 as SGHVS and CDR2 as FQNEAQ. The CDR3 DNA follows: TGTGCCAGCAGCCCCCCTGCTTCTGGGGCCAACGTCCTGACTTTC. Translating gives CASSPPASGANVLTF.

In regard to this clonotype: It is likely a read error: a sequence one base away is far more abundant. The chain recombines TRBV2 with TRBJ2-3; D is undetermined. Looked up from germline, CDR1 is SNHLY and CDR2 is FYNNEI. V was shortened by 8 bases and J by 4 bases, with 22 bases between the two germline ends. This CDR3 is 16 amino acids long. CDR3 coding DNA: TGTGCCAGCTCACTATACAACGACGAAGCAGCAGATACGCAGTATTTT. Translating gives CASSLYNDEAADTQYF.

This clonotype was counted ten times or more. In DNA form, the CDR3 reads TGTGCCAGCAGCTCCAGAGCCAGGGCGAGCCGTGCCAAAAACATTCAGTACTTC. Translating it yields CASSSRARASRAKNIQYF. V usage is TRBV7-8 and J usage is TRBJ2-4; D possibly corresponds to TRBD1 (5 bases). The length of the CDR3 is 18 residues. Between the trimmed V and J ends, which lost 4 bases and 1 base, there was a span of 20 bases. CDR1 SGHVS and CDR2 FQNEAQ come from the germline V gene. The full variable domain, in which reference TRBV7-8 and TRBJ2-4 provide the parts outside the CDR3, is GAGVSQSPRYKVAKRGQDVALRCDPISGHVSLFWYQQALGQGPEFLTYFQNEAQLDKSGLPSDRFFAERPEGSVSTLKIQRTQQEDSAVYLCASSSRARASRAKNIQYFGAGTRLSVL.

V usage is TRBV30 and J usage is TRBJ2-3; 12 bases are a match to TRBD2. V shed 4 bases, J shed 3 bases, and the junction held 8 bases outside the gene matches. CDR3 length: 16 amino acids. Germline values: CDR1 GTSNPN, CDR2 SVGIG (reference sequence). The DNA of the CDR3 is TGTGCCTGGACCCCCCGGACTAGCGGGGTTACAGATACGCAGTATTTT. This sequence encodes CAWTPRTSGVTDTQYF.

Many counts were recorded for this clonotype. The CDR3 DNA reads TGTGCCAGCAGTCTCCGGGGGACAGGGAGAGCTTTCTTT. Amino acids: CASSLRGTGRAFF. The rearrangement uses TRBV7-8 and TRBJ1-1, with 9 bases lining up with TRBD1. V trimming: 6 bases; J trimming: 10 bases; junction bases outside the gene matches: 9. The CDR3 is 13 amino acids. Germline CDR1 and CDR2: SGHVS and FQNEAQ.

Ten or more counts support this clonotype. This chain connects TRBV18 to TRBJ2-7, with D perhaps matching TRBD1 (6 bases). From germline, CDR1 is KGHSH and CDR2 LQKENI. Between the trimmed V and J ends, which lost 1 base and 4 bases, there was a span of 14 bases. CDR3 length equals 15 residues. The CDR3 loop is CASSPRGPDRYEQYF. Here the CDR3 DNA reads TGTGCCAGCTCACCACGGGGGCCCGACAGGTACGAGCAGTACTTC.

Details on this clonotype: This could be a read error, since a much larger clone is one nucleotide away. The chain employs TRBV4-1 and TRBJ1-2, with 10 nucleotides matching TRBD1. Germline V gene data show CDR1 as MGHRA and CDR2 as YSYEKL. There are 17 residues in the CDR3. Germline trimming cut 4 bases from V and 8 bases from J; bases unmatched to any gene: 16. DNA for the CDR3: TGCGCCAGCAGCCGAGCGGACAGGGGGACCCGCTATAGCGGCTACACCTTC. This encodes CASSRADRGTRYSGYTF.

This clonotype was seen ten or more times. The chain recombines TRBV11-3 with TRBJ2-3; D ambiguous. This CDR3 is built from 15 residues. The V gene's germline CDR1 is SGHNT and CDR2 YENEEA. The ends were cut back, 3 bases at V and 0 bases at J, with 10 bases in the middle. CDR3 sequence: CASSLSLSSTDTQYF. CDR3 nucleotides: TGTGCCAGCAGCTTGAGTTTGTCTAGCACAGATACGCAGTATTTT.

This clonotype was found a few times. The rearrangement links TRBV29-1 to TRBJ2-1, with 10 nucleotides matching TRBD1. Trimming removed 8 bases from V and 3 bases from J; junction bases left unmatched: 4. CDR1 is SQVTM, CDR2 ANQGSEA, per germline. The CDR3 has 13 amino acids. DNA for the CDR3: TGCAGCACCCGGACAGGGGGCTACAATGAGCAGTTCTTC. Translated: CSTRTGGYNEQFF.

The rearrangement links TRBV4-2 to TRBJ2-3, with 7 bases that match TRBD2. Germline CDR1 reads LGHNA; CDR2 reads YNFKEQ. This CDR3 has 16 residues. The V gene end was trimmed by 1 base and the J gene end by 1 base; junction bases not matched to a gene: 5. CDR3 nucleotide sequence: TGTGCCAGCAGCCAAGGGGCGGGGGAGGGCACAGATACGCAGTATTTT. Translation gives CASSQGAGEGTDTQYF.

The sample holds many counts of this clonotype. The rearrangement links TRBV2 to TRBJ2-3, with D perhaps matching TRBD2 (6 bases). The germline V gene encodes CDR1 SNHLY and CDR2 FYNNEI. The length of the CDR3 is 19 residues. V was clipped by 3 bases and J by 0 bases, with 22 bases between them. The CDR3 DNA sequence: TGTGCCAGCAGTGATCCTGGGACTTACGACCTAACTAGCACAGATACGCAGTATTTT. This sequence encodes CASSDPGTYDLTSTDTQYF. The full variable domain, rest sourced from reference TRBV2 and TRBJ2-3, is EPEVTQTPSHQVTQMGQEVILRCVPISNHLYFYWYRQILGQKVEFLVSFYNNEISEKSEIFDDQFSVERPDGSNFTLKIRSTKLEDSAMYFCASSDPGTYDLTSTDTQYFGPGTRLTVL.

There are many counts of this clonotype. The V and J genes are TRBV30 and TRBJ1-1, with TRBD1 matching 7 bases. Germline assignment: CDR1 GTSNPN and CDR2 SVGIG (reference sequence). V lost 6 bases and J lost 0; bases outside the gene matches: 4. The CDR3 is 13 residues long. The CDR3 DNA reads as TGTGCCTGTAACAGGGGTATGAACACTGAAGCTTTCTTT. As protein: CACNRGMNTEAFF.

This clonotype was seen ten or more times. The junction and the germline gene differ at one end; a read error may be behind it. The chain combines TRBV4-1 with TRBJ1-2, with 8 bases that match TRBD1. The germline gives CDR1 MGHRA, CDR2 YSYEKL. The length of the CDR3 is 16 residues. The CDR3 bases are TGTGCCAGCAGCCCGACCGCAGGGGGCATGTACTATGGCTACACCTTC. This translates into CASSPTAGGMYYGYTF.

The V call is TRBV12-3 or TRBV12-4, the J call TRBJ1-4; no clear D. The CDR3 has 16 residues. Between the trimmed V and J ends, which lost 5 bases and 0 bases, there was a span of 13 bases. The CDR3 region has the DNA TGTGCCAGCAGTGACGACACCTCTGCAACTAATGAAAAACTGTTTTTT. Translated, it gives CASSDDTSATNEKLFF.

This clonotype was seen repeatedly, ten times or more. The chain uses TRBV6-1 and TRBJ1-5, with D maybe TRBD1 (5 bases). V shed 4 bases and J shed 3 bases, with 10 bases lying between them. CDR3 size: 14 residues. Germline CDR1 is MNHNS and CDR2 is SASEGT. The CDR3 is CASSARGYNQPQHF. CDR3 bases: TGTGCCAGCAGTGCGAGGGGATACAATCAGCCCCAGCATTTT.

Note on this clonotype: This may be a read error, as it is one base from a much larger clone. V and J are TRBV7-8 and TRBJ2-1, with D unresolved. The CDR3 consists of 16 residues. CDR1 and CDR2 from the germline V gene are SGHVS and FQNEAQ. CDR3 DNA sequence: TGTGCCAGCAGCTTCGGGTCCTTTTTCAACCCAAATGGGCAGTTCTTC. Translation: CASSFGSFFNPNGQFF.

This chain links TRBV2 with TRBJ2-1; possible D gene TRBD2, 6 bases. The length of the CDR3 is 14 residues. Trimming took off 3 bases at V and 8 bases at J, with 14 bases between the two ends. Germline V gives CDR1 SNHLY, CDR2 FYNNEI. CDR3 nucleotides: TGTGCCAGCAGTGAGGGGGGACCTTTGGATGAGCAGTTCTTC. Protein: CASSEGGPLDEQFF.

A remark on this clonotype: A far bigger clonotype differs at one base, so this is likely a read error. In DNA, the CDR3 is TGTGCCAGCAGTGGTCCGTTACAAGAGACCCAGCACTTC. Translation gives CASSGPLQETQHF. The chain recombines TRBV2 with TRBJ2-1; no definite D call. The CDR3 is 13 amino acids. Germline V gives CDR1 SNHLY, CDR2 FYNNEI.